Below are 10 T cell receptor beta chains sequenced from a single sample in a study of T-cell reconstitution after alpha-beta-depleted transplantation in children. Unique molecular identifiers were incorporated when the TCRbeta library was constructed. TCRdb re-analysed the PCR reads in MiXCR, keeping a single row per CDR3 protein. This table holds around 100,000 distinct CDR3 sequences, about 7.5% found once. Here the sequenced sample was PBMCs, taken before TCRalphabeta/CD19-depleted stem cell transplant. Receptor source: a boy aged 2-9 years with acute lymphoblastic leukemia, due to receive a stem cell transplant.

The gene calls are TRBV5-1 and TRBJ1-6; D gene uncertain. The germline gives CDR1 SGHRS, CDR2 YFSETQ. V gave up 5 bases and J gave up 7 bases, with 16 bases separating them. The CDR3 runs 15 residues. CDR3 in DNA: TGCGCCAGCAGGTATATAGGGATGATAAATTCACCCCTCCACTTT. Its protein product is CASRYIGMINSPLHF.

This clonotype came up many times. This chain joins TRBV12-3 or TRBV12-4 and TRBJ2-5, with D unresolved. The CDR3 runs 12 residues. V shed 4 bases and J shed 4 bases, with 7 bases lying between them. CDR3 region: CASSSARETQYF. The CDR3 bases are TGTGCCAGCAGTTCTGCCCGAGAGACCCAGTACTTC.

This clonotype turned up a few times. This chain joins TRBV11-2 and TRBJ1-6; the match to TRBD1 covers 7 bases. V was clipped by 3 bases and J by 7 bases; unmatched bases: 3. There are 14 residues in the CDR3. Germline-derived CDR1 and CDR2 are SGHAT and FQNNGV. For the CDR3, the DNA is TGTGCCAGCAGCTTTGGGACAGCCAATTCACCCCTCCACTTT. It codes for CASSFGTANSPLHF.

This clonotype was found many times. The rearrangement uses TRBV27 and TRBJ2-3, with D unclear. The length of the CDR3 is 16 residues. V was trimmed by 4 bases and J by 2 bases, leaving 16 bases between them. The germline gives CDR1 MNHEY, CDR2 SMNVEV (reference sequence). The CDR3 DNA sequence: TGTGCCAGCAGTTCAATCATCCAGGCCCCCACAGATACGCAGTATTTT. Its protein product is CASSSIIQAPTDTQYF.

There are many counts of this clonotype. The chain combines TRBV11-2 with TRBJ2-5; TRBD1 matches 9 bases. Losses at the gene ends were 8 bases for V and 6 bases for J; bases not matched to a gene: 10. Germline CDR1 SGHAT, CDR2 FQNNGV. This CDR3 has 14 amino acids. This chain's CDR3 is CASSPGTGKKTQYF. Written as DNA, the CDR3 is TGTGCCAGCTCTCCCGGGACAGGGAAAAAGACCCAGTACTTC.

The chain links TRBV28 to TRBJ1-2; D gene uncertain. V shed 7 bases and J shed 5 bases, with 14 bases lying between them. This CDR3 comprises 13 residues. Looked up from germline, CDR1 is MDHEN and CDR2 is SYDVKM. DNA for the CDR3: TGTGCCAGCACCTACCCTTACCCGTATGGCTACACCTTC. Its translation is CASTYPYPYGYTF.

There are a few counts of this clonotype. This rearrangement joins TRBV19 to TRBJ1-2; D is ambiguous. This CDR3 is built from 11 residues. Trimming removed 8 bases from V and 11 bases from J, with 15 bases in between. Germline loops: CDR1 LNHDA, CDR2 SQIVND (reference sequence). The CDR3 DNA is TGTGCCAGTGGACTTACGAGTAGTTACACCTTC. This codes for CASGLTSSYTF.

This clonotype was seen only once. V is TRBV4-1 and J is TRBJ2-7, with 10 bases matching TRBD2. This CDR3 comprises 15 residues. The germline V gene encodes CDR1 MGHRA and CDR2 YSYEKL. Losses at the gene ends were 4 bases for V and 5 bases for J; bases not matched to a gene: 8. The CDR3 reads CASSLRIAGGHEQYF. CDR3 bases: TGCGCCAGCAGCCTGAGGATAGCGGGGGGCCACGAGCAGTACTTC.

The chain uses TRBV9 and TRBJ2-4; 14 bases are a match to TRBD2. CDR3 size: 17 residues. Germline lookup yields CDR1 SGDLS and CDR2 YYNGEE. The V and J ends lost 4 bases and 4 bases, in that order; junction bases with no gene match: 7. CDR3 loop: CASSPRLAGGSKNIQYF. DNA of the CDR3: TGTGCCAGCAGCCCGCGACTAGCGGGGGGGTCAAAAAACATTCAGTACTTC.

Notes on this clonotype: This may come from a read error, since a much larger clone is one base off. The V gene is TRBV7-2, the J gene TRBJ2-1, with a weak D call TRBD2 (6 bases). Germline CDR1 SGHTA, CDR2 FQGNSA. V lost 2 bases, J lost 7 bases, and 15 bases lay in between. The CDR3 covers 15 residues. CDR3 sequence reads: CASSLRVGAGNEQFF. The CDR3 DNA reads as TGTGCCAGCAGCTTACGGGTCGGCGCGGGGAATGAGCAGTTCTTC. The full variable domain, in which reference TRBV7-2 and TRBJ2-1 provide the parts outside the CDR3, is GAGVSQSPSNKVTEKGKDVELRCDPISGHTALYWYRQSLGQGLEFLIYFQGNSAPDKSGLPSDRFSAERTGGSVSTLTIQRTQQEDSAVYLCASSLRVGAGNEQFFGPGTRLTVL.